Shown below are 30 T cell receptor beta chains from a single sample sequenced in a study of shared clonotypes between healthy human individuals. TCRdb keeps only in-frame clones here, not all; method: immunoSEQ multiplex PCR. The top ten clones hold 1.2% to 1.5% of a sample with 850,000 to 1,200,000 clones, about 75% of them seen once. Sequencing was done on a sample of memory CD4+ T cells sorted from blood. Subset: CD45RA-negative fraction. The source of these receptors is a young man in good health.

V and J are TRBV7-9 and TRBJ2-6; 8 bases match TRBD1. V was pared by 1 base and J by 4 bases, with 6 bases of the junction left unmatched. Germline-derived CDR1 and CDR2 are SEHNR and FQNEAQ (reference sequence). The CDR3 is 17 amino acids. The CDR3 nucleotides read TGTGCCAGCAGCTTAGTCCAGGGGGCGGGCGGGGCCAACGTCCTGACTTTC. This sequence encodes CASSLVQGAGGANVLTF. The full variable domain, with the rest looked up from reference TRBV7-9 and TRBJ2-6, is DTGVSQNPRHKITKRGQNVTFRCDPISEHNRLYWYRQTLGQGPEFLTYFQNEAQLEKSRLLSDRFSAERPKGSFSTLEIQRTEQGDSAMYLCASSLVQGAGGANVLTFGAGSRLTVL.

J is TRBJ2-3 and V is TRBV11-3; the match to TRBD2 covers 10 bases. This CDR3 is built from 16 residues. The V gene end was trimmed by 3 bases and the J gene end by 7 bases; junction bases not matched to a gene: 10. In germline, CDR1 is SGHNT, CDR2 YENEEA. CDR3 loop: CASSFSSGGVPNTQYF. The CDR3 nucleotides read TGTGCCAGCAGCTTTTCCAGCGGGGGGGTGCCAAATACGCAGTATTTT.

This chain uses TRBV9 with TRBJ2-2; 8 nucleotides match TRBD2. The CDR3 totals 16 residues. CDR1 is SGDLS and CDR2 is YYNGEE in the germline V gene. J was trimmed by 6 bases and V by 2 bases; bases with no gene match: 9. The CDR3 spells CASSVAASGFSGELFF. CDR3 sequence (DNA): TGTGCCAGCAGCGTGGCCGCTAGCGGGTTCTCCGGGGAGCTGTTTTTT.

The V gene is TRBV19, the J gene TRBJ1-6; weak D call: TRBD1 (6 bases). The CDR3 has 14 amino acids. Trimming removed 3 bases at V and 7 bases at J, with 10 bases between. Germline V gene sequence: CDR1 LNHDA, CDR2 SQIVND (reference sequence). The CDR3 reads CASSMDSGNSPLHF. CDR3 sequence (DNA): TGTGCCAGTAGTATGGACAGCGGGAATTCACCCCTCCACTTT.

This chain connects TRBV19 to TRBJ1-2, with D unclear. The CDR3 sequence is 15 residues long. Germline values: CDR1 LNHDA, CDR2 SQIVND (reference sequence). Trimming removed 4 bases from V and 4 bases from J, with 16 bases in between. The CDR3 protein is CASSRQGPSTYGYTF. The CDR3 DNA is TGTGCCAGTAGTAGACAAGGCCCCTCTACCTATGGCTACACCTTC.

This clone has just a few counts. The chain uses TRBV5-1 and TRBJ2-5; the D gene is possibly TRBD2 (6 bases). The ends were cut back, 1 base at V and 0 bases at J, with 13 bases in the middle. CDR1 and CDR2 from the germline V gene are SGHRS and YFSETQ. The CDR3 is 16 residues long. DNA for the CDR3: TGCGCCAGCAGCTTGTCCGGAGGGGTGTACCAAGAGACCCAGTACTTC. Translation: CASSLSGGVYQETQYF.

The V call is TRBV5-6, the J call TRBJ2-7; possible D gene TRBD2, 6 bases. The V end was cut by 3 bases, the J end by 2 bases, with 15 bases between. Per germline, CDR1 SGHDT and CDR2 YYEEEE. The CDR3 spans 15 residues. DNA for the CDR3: TGTGCCAGCAGCTACCCCTTAGGAGGGCCCTACGAGCAGTACTTC. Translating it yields CASSYPLGGPYEQYF.

The CDR3 sequence: CASSLGGGRIEAEAFF. CDR3 DNA sequence: TGTGCCAGCAGCTTAGGGGGGGGCAGAATCGAGGCCGAAGCTTTCTTT. V usage is TRBV11-2 and J usage is TRBJ1-1, with D possibly matching TRBD1 (6 bases). CDR1 and CDR2 (germline): SGHAT, FQNNGV. Trimming took off 1 base at V and 8 bases at J, with 20 bases between the two ends. The length of the CDR3 is 16 residues.

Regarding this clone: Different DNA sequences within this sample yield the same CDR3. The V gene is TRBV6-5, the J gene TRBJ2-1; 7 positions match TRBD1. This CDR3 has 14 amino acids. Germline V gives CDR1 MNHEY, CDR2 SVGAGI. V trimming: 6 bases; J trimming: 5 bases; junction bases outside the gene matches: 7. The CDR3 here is CASSYRGLHNEQFF. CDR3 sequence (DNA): TGTGCCAGCAGCTACAGGGGCCTCCACAATGAGCAGTTCTTC.

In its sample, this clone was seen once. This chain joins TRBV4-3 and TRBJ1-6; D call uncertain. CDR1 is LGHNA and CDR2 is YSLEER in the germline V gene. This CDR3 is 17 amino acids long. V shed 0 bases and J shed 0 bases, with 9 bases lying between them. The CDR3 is CASSQDLGSSYNSPLHF. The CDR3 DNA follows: TGCGCCAGCAGCCAAGATTTGGGGTCCTCCTATAATTCACCCCTCCACTTT.

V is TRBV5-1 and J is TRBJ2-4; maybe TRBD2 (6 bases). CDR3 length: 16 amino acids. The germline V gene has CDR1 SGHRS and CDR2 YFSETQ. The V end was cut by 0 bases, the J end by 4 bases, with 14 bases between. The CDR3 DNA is TGCGCCAGCAGCTTGGCCGGAGGGGCGAGTAAAAACATTCAGTACTTC. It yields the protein CASSLAGGASKNIQYF.

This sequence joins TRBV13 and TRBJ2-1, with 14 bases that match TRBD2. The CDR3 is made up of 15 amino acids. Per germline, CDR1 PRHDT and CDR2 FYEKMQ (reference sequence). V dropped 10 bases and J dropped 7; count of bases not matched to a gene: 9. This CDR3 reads CATGTSGSLSNEQFF. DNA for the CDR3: TGTGCCACAGGGACTAGCGGGAGTCTATCAAATGAGCAGTTCTTC. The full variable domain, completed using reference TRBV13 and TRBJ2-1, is AAGVIQSPRHLIKEKRETATLKCYPIPRHDTVYWYQQGPGQDPQFLISFYEKMQSDKGSIPDRFSAQQFSDYHSELNMSSLELGDSALYFCATGTSGSLSNEQFFGPGTRLTVL.

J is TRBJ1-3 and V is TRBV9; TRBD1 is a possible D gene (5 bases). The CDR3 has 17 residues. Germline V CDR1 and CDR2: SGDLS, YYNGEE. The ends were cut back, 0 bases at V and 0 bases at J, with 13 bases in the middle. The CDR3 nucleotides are TGTGCCAGCAGCGTAGTGGGGGGAGCGGACTCTGGAAACACCATATATTTT. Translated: CASSVVGGADSGNTIYF. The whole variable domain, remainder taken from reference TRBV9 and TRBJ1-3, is DSGVTQTPKHLITATGQRVTLRCSPRSGDLSVYWYQQSLDQGLQFLIQYYNGEERAKGNILERFSAQQFPDLHSELNLSSLELGDSALYFCASSVVGGADSGNTIYFGEGSWLTVV.

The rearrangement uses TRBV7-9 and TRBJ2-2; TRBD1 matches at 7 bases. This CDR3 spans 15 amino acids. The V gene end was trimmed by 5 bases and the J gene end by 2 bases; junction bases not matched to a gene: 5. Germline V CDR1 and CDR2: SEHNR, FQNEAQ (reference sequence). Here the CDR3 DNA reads TGTGCCAGCAGCCTGGACAGGCCCAACACCGGGGAGCTGTTTTTT. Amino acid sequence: CASSLDRPNTGELFF.

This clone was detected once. CDR3 DNA: TGCGCCAGCAGCCTTAGCGGGAGGGACACCGGGGAGCTGTTTTTT. Residues: CASSLSGRDTGELFF. The rearrangement joins TRBV4-3 to TRBJ2-2; 11 bases map to TRBD2. The germline V gene encodes CDR1 LGHNA and CDR2 YSLEER. This CDR3 comprises 15 residues. The V segment lost 4 bases and the J segment 3 bases; nucleotides outside the gene matches: 1.

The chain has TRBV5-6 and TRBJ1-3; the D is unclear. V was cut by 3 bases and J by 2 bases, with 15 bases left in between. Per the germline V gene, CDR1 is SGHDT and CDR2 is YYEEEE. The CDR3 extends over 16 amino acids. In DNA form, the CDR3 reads TGTGCCAGCAGCTCGACTGGGAAGGGAACTGGAAACACCATATATTTT. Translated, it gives CASSSTGKGTGNTIYF.

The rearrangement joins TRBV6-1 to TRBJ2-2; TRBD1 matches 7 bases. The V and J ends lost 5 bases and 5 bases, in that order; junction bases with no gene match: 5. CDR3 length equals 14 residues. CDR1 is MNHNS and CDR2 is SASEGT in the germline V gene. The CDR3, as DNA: TGTGCCAGCAGTCGGACAGGAGGAACCGGGGAGCTGTTTTTT. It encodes CASSRTGGTGELFF.

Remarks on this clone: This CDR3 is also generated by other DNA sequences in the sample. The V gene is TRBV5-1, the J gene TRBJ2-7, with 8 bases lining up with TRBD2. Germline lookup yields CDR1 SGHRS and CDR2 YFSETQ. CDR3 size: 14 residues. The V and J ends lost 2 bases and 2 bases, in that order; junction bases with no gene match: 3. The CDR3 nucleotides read TGCGCCAGCAGCTTAAGCGGGGGTACCTACGAGCAGTACTTC. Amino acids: CASSLSGGTYEQYF.

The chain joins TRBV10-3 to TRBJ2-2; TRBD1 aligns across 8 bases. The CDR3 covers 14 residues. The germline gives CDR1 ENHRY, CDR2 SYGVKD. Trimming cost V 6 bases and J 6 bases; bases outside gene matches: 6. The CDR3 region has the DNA TGTGCCATCAGCGGGGACAGGTCCCCCGGGGAGCTGTTTTTT. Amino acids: CAISGDRSPGELFF.

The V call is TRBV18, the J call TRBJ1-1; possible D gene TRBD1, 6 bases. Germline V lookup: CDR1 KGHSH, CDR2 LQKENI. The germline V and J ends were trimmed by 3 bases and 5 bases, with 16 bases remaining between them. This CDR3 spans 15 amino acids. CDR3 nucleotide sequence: TGTGCCAGCTCACCCGCTCAGGGGTTTCGGACTGAAGCTTTCTTT. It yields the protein CASSPAQGFRTEAFF.

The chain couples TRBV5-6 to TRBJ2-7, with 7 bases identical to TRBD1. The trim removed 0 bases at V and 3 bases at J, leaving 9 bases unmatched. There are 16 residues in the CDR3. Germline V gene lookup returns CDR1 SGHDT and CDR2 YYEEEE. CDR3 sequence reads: CASSLVGSTGYYEQYF. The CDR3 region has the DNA TGTGCCAGCAGCTTGGTGGGTTCGACAGGGTACTACGAGCAGTACTTC.

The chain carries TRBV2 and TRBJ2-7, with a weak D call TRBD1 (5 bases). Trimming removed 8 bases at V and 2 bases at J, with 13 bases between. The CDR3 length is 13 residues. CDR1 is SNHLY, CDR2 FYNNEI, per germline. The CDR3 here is CASATPDTYEQYF. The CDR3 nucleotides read TGTGCCAGCGCCACGCCGGACACCTACGAGCAGTACTTC.

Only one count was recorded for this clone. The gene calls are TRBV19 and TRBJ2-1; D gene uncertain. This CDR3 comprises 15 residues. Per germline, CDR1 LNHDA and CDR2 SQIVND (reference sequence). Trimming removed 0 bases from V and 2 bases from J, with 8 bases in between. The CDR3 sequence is CASSIDRSPYNEQFF. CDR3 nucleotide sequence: TGTGCCAGTAGTATAGATCGGAGTCCCTACAATGAGCAGTTCTTC.

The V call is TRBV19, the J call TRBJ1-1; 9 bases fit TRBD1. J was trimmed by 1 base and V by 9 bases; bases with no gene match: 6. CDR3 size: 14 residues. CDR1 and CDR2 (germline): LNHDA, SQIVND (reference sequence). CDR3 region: CASLDRGTNTEAFF. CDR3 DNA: TGTGCCAGCCTGGACAGGGGAACGAACACTGAAGCTTTCTTT.

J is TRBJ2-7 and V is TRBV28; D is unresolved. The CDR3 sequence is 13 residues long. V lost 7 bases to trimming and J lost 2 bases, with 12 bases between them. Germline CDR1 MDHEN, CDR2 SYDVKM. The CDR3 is CASNPIGPYEQYF. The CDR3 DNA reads TGTGCCAGCAACCCAATAGGCCCCTACGAGCAGTACTTC. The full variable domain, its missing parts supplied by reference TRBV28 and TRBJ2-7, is DVKVTQSSRYLVKRTGEKVFLECVQDMDHENMFWYRQDPGLGLRLIYFSYDVKMKEKGDIPEGYSVSREKKERFSLILESASTNQTSMYLCASNPIGPYEQYFGPGTRLTVT.

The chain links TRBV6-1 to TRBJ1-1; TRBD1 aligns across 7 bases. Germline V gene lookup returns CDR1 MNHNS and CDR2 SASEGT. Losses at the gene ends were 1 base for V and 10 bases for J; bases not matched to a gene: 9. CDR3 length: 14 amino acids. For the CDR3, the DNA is TGTGCCAGCAGTGAAGTCAGGGGGGGATCATCAGCTTTCTTT. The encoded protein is CASSEVRGGSSAFF.

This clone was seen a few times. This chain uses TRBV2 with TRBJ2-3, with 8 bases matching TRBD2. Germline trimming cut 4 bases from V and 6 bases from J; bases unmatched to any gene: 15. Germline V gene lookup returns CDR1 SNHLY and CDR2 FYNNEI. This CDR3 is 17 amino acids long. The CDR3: CASSGGGAGLGADTQYF. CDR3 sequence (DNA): TGTGCCAGCAGTGGGGGGGGCGCGGGACTAGGTGCCGATACGCAGTATTTT.

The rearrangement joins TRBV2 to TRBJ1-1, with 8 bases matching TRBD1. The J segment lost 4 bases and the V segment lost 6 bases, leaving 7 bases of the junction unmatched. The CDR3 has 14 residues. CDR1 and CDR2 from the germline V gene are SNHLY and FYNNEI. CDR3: CASRNRGVATEAFF. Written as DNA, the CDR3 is TGTGCCAGCAGGAACAGGGGGGTGGCCACTGAAGCTTTCTTT.

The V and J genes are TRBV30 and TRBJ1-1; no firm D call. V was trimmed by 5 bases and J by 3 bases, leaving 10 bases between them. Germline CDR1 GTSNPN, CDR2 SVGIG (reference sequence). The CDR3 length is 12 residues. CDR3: CAWGPWDTEAFF. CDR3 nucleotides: TGTGCCTGGGGACCTTGGGACACTGAAGCTTTCTTT.

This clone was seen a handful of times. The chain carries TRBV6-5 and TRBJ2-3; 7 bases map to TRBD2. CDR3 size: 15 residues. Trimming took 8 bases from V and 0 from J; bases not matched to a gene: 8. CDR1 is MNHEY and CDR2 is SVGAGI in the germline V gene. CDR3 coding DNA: TGTGCCAGCTCTGTACAGACTAGCAGCACAGATACGCAGTATTTT. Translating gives CASSVQTSSTDTQYF.